This T cell receptor (beta chain) emerged from a study of T cell changes during pregnancy in multiple sclerosis. The CDR3 is made up of 18 amino acids. CDR1 SGHNT and CDR2 YYREEE come from the germline V gene (reference sequence). J was trimmed by 0 bases and V by 0 bases; bases with no gene match: 8. Using immunoSEQ multiplex PCR, the repertoire was profiled, and TCRdb retains in-frame clones only, with some absent. The sample has approximately 49,000 clones; 80% to 95% are singletons. The sample was peripheral blood, taken after pregnancy. The gene calls are TRBV5-4 and TRBJ1-4, with 7 bases matching TRBD1. The receptor's source is a female donor with multiple sclerosis, enrolled in a pregnancy study. Here the CDR3 reads CASSLGYRGHATNEKLFF. Written as DNA, the CDR3 is TGTGCCAGCAGCTTGGGTTACAGGGGCCACGCAACTAATGAAAAACTGTTTTTT.